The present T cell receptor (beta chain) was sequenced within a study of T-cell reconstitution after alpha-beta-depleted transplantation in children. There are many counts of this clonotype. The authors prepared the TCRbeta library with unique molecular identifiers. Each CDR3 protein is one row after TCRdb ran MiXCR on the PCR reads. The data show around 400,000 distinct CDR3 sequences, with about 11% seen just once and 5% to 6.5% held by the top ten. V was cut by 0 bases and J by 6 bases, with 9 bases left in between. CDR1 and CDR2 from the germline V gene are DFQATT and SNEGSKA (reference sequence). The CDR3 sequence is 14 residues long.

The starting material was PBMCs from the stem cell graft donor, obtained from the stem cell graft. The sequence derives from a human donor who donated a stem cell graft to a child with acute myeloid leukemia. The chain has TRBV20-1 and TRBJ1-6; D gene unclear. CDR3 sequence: CSAREISSNSPLHF. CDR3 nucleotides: TGCAGTGCTAGAGAGATCAGTTCTAATTCACCCCTCCACTTT.